This T cell receptor beta chain was captured by sequencing in a study of shared clonotypes between healthy human individuals. Study-wide findings and caveats: Donor clonotype sharing was expected to depend on sequencing depth. Of the naive CD4 clonotypes, approximately 5% were shared across a few donors. Blood was the only sampled material, and tissue repertoires likely differ.

As to this clone: Its antigen is still unknown.

In the naive CD8 group, cells lacked CD45RO and were positively selected for CCR7, so terminally differentiated effector memory CD45RA+ cells were left out. Donors, without exception, were Caucasian adults residing in Nashville, Tennessee. Germline values: CDR1 SEHNR, CDR2 FQNEAQ (reference sequence). There are 12 residues in the CDR3. The V end was cut by 3 bases, the J end by 4 bases, with 7 bases between. Data came from immunoSEQ multiplex PCR; TCRdb stores just in-frame clones and leaves some out. The sample lists millions of clones; about 94% were seen once. Sequencing was performed on naive CD8+ T cells sorted from blood. The V call is TRBV7-9, the J call TRBJ2-7; D unclear. The clonotype originates from a man aged 18 to 29 in good health. CDR3 amino acids: CASSFQEYEQYF. CDR3 in DNA: TGTGCCAGCAGCTTTCAGGAATACGAGCAGTACTTC.